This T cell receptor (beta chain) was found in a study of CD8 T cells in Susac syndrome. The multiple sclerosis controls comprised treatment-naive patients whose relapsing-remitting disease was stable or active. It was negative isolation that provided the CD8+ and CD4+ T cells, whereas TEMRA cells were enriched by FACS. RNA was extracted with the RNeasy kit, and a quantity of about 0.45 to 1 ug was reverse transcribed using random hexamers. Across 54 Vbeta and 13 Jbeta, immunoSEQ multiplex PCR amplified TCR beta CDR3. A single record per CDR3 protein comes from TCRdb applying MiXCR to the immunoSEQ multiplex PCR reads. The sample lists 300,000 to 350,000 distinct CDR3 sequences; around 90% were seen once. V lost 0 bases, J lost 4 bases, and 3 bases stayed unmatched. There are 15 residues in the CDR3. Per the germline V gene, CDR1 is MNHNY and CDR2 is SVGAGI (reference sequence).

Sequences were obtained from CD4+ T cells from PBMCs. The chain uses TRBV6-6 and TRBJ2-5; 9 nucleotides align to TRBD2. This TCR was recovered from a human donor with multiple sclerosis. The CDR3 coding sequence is TGTGCCAGCAGTTACTCACGCGGGGGGGTAGAGACCCAGTACTTC. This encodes CASSYSRGGVETQYF.